This T cell receptor beta chain was obtained from a study of post-analysis software for immune sequencing data. About the study: Some patients lacked subtype; others had relapsing-remitting, secondary progressive or progressive-relapsing disease.

Incorporated into the TCR beta cDNA libraries were unique molecular identifiers, which served to reduce PCR and sequencing biases. Yield was about 500,000 cDNA molecules from roughly 0.93 to 9.6 million T cells. TCRdb ran MiXCR on the PCR reads and lists one entry per CDR3 protein. The sample consists of some 800,000 distinct CDR3 sequences, about 45% of them appearing once. Study-wide findings and caveats: Same-batch samples co-clustered strongly by F measure. Comparison of patients with controls showed five TRBV segments more frequent in patients, TRBV5-6, TRBV5-1 and TRBV20-1 among them.

Germline assignment: CDR1 MNHNY and CDR2 SVGAGI (reference sequence). There are 15 residues in the CDR3. On this clonotype itself: Its target is not known. A read error is possible here, since a much larger clone lies one base away.

The source material was blood. The chain employs TRBV6-6 and TRBJ2-3; D is unclear. This receptor was obtained from a girl aged 5-17 years with multiple sclerosis. The CDR3 sequence is CAGSRTGTSTDTQYF. The CDR3 DNA sequence: TGTGCCGGCAGCCGGACCGGAACTAGCACAGATACGCAGTATTTT.